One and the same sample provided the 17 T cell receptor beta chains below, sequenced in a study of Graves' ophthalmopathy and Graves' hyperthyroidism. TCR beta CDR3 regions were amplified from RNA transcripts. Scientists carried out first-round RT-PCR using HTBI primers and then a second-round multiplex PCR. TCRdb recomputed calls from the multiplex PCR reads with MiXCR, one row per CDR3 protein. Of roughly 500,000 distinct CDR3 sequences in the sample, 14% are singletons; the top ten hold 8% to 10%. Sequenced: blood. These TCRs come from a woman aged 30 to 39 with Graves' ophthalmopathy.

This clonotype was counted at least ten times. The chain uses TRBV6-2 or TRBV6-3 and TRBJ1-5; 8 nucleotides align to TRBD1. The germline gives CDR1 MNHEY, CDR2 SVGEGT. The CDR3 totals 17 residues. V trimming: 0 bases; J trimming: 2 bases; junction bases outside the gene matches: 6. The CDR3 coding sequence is TGTGCCAGCAGTTACTCGATCAGGGGGCGAGGCAATCAGCCCCAGCATTTT. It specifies CASSYSIRGRGNQPQHF.

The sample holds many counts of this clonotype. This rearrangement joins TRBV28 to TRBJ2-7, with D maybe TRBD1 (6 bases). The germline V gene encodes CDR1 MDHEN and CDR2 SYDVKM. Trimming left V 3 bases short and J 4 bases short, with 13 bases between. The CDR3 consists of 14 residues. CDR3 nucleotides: TGTGCCAGCAGTTTTCGGACAGCGTTTTACGAGCAGTACTTC. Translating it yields CASSFRTAFYEQYF.

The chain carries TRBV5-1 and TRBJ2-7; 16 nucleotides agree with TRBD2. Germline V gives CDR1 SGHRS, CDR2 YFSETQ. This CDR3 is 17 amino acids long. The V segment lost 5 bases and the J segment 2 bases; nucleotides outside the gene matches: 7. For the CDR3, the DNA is TGCGCCAGCAGTCTTCCGGGACTAGCGGGGGGGACCTACGAGCAGTACTTC. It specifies CASSLPGLAGGTYEQYF.

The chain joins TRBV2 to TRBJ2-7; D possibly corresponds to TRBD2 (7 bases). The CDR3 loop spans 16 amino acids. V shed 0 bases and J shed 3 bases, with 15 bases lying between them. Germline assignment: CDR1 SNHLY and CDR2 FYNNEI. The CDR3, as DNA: TGTGCCAGCAGTGAAGCAGGGGGACTACCAATCTACGAGCAGTACTTC. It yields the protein CASSEAGGLPIYEQYF.

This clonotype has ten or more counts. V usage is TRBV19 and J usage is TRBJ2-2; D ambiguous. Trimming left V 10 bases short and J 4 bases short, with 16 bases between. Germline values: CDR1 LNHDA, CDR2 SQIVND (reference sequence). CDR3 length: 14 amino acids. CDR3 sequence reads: CATTPRTRTGELFF. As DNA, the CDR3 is TGTGCCACCACCCCAAGGACCCGCACCGGGGAGCTGTTTTTT.

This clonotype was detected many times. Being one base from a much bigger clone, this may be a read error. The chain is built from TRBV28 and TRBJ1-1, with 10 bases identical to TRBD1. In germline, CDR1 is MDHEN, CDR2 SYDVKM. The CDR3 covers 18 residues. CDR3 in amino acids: CASSLGEGQGPLNAEAFF. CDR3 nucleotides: TGTGCCAGCAGTTTAGGAGAGGGACAGGGGCCCCTGAACGCTGAAGCTTTCTTT.

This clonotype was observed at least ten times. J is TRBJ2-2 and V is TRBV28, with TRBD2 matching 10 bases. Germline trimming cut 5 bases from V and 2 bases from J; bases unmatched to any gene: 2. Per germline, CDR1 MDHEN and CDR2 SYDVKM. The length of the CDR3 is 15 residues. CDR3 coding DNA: TGTGCCAGCAGTATAGCGGGGGGTAACACCGGGGAGCTGTTTTTT. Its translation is CASSIAGGNTGELFF.

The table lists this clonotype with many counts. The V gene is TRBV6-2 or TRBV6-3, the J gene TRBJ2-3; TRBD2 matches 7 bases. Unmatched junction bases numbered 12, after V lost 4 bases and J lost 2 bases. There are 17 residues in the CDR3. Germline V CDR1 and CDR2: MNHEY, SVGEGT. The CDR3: CASSSSGDSGPTDTQYF. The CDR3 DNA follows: TGTGCCAGCAGTTCCTCCGGGGATAGCGGGCCCACAGATACGCAGTATTTT.

CDR3 sequence (DNA): TGTGCCAGCCGAACTCCCTCAGGAGGGGGAAGGGGGCGTTACGAGCAGTACTTC. Translated: CASRTPSGGGRGRYEQYF. The rearrangement links TRBV6-2 or TRBV6-3 to TRBJ2-7, with a weak D call TRBD1 (7 bases). Deletions cut 8 bases from V and 4 bases from J, with 30 bases between. The CDR3 spans 18 residues. CDR1 and CDR2 from the germline V gene are MNHEY and SVGEGT.

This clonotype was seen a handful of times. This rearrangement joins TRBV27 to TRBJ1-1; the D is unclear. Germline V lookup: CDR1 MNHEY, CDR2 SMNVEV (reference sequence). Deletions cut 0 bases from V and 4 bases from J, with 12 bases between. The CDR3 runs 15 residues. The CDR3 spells CASSLSGPSGTEAFF. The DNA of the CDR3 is TGTGCCAGCAGTTTATCGGGCCCTTCGGGCACTGAAGCTTTCTTT.

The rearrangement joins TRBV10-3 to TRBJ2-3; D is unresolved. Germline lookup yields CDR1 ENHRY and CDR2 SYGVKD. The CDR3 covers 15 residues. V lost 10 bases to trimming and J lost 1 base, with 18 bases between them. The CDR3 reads CATSASPRGTDTQYF. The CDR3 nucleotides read TGTGCCACCTCAGCCTCACCCCGGGGCACAGATACGCAGTATTTT.

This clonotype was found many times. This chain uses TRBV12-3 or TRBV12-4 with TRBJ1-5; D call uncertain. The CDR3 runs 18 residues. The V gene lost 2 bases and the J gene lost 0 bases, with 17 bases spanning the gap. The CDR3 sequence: CASSLNRAGFYSNQPQHF. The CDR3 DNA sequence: TGTGCCAGCAGTTTAAACCGGGCCGGGTTTTATAGCAATCAGCCCCAGCATTTT.

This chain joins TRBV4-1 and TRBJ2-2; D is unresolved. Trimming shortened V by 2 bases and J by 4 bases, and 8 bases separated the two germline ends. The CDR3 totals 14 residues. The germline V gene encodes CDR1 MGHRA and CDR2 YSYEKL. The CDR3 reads CASSQPLGTGELFF. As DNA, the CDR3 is TGCGCCAGCAGCCAACCCTTAGGCACCGGGGAGCTGTTTTTT.

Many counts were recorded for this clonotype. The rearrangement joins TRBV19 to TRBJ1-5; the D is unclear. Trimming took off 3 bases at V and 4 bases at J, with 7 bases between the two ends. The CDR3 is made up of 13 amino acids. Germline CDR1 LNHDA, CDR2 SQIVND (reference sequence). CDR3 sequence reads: CASSIDGNQPQHF. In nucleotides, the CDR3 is TGTGCCAGTAGTATTGACGGGAATCAGCCCCAGCATTTT.

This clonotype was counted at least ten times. The CDR3 loop reads CASSYPRRRADQPQHF. As DNA, the CDR3 is TGTGCCAGCAGTTACCCCCGGCGAAGGGCAGATCAGCCCCAGCATTTT. The chain links TRBV6-5 to TRBJ1-5; D is unclear. V was cut by 2 bases and J by 5 bases, with 16 bases left in between. In germline, CDR1 is MNHEY, CDR2 SVGAGI. The CDR3 has 16 amino acids.

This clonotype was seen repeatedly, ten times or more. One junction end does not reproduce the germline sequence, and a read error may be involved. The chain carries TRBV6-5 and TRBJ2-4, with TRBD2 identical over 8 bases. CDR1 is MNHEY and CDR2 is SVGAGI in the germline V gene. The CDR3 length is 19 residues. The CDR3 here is CASTVTTEGTRLAKNIKYF. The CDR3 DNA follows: TGTGCCAGCACTGTTACTACGGAGGGGACTAGGTTAGCCAAAAACATTAAGTACTTC.

Here the CDR3 DNA reads TGTGCCAGCAGTTTACGGCAGCCTATGAACACTGAAGCTTTCTTT. This translates into CASSLRQPMNTEAFF. V and J are TRBV12-3 or TRBV12-4 and TRBJ1-1, with unresolved D. With 2 bases removed from V and 0 bases from J, the gap between germline ends came to 10 bases. The CDR3 totals 15 residues.